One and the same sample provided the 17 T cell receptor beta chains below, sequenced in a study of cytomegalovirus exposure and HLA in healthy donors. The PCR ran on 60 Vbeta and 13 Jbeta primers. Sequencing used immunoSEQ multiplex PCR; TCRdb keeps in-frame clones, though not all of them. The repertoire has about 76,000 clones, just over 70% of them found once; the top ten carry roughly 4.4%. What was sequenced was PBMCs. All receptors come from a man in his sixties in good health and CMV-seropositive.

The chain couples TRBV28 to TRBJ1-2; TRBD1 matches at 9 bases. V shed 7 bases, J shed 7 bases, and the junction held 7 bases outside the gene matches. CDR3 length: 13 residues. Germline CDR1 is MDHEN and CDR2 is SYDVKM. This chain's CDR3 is CASTLRTGVGYTF. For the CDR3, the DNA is TGTGCCAGCACCTTGAGGACAGGGGTTGGCTACACCTTC.

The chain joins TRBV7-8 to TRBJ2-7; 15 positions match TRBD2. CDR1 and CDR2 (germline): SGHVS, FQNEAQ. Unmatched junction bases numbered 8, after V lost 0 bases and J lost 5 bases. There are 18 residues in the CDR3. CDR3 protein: CASSLARTSGRAGDEQYF. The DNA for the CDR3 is TGTGCCAGCAGCTTAGCGCGGACTAGCGGGAGGGCCGGCGACGAGCAGTACTTC.

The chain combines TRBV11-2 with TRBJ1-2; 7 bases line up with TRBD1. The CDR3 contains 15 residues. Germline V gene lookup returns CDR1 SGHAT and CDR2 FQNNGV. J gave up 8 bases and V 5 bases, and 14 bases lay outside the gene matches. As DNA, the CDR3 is TGTGCCAGCAGCACCGCGACAGGGTTCCGCGGCGGCTACACCTTC. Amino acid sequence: CASSTATGFRGGYTF.

CDR3 loop: CAWSMRSLNSAQHF. The CDR3 nucleotides read TGTGCCTGGAGTATGAGATCCCTCAATTCGGCCCAGCATTTT. The chain has TRBV30 and TRBJ1-5; D unresolved. The CDR3 is 14 residues long. Deletions cut 2 bases from V and 11 bases from J, with 19 bases between. Germline V gene data show CDR1 as GTSNPN and CDR2 as SVGIG (reference sequence).

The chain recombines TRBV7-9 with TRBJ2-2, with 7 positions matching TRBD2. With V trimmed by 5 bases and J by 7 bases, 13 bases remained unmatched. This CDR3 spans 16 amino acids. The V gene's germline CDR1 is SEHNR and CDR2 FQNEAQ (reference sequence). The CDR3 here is CASSGGLTREYGELFF. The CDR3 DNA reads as TGTGCCAGCAGCGGGGGACTAACAAGGGAGTACGGGGAGCTGTTTTTT.

The CDR3: CASSEWTGWNTEAFF. CDR3 bases: TGTGCCAGCAGCGAGTGGACAGGTTGGAACACTGAAGCTTTCTTT. The chain uses TRBV5-6 and TRBJ1-1; TRBD1 matches 7 bases. The V segment lost 4 bases and the J segment 1 base; nucleotides outside the gene matches: 7. The CDR3 has 15 residues. The germline V gene encodes CDR1 SGHDT and CDR2 YYEEEE.

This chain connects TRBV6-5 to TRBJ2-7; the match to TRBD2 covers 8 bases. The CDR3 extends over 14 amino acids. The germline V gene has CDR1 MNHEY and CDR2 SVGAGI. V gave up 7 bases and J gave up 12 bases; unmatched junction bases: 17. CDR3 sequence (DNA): TGTGCCAGCAAACCGGGACTAGGAGCGGTGGAGTGGTACTTC. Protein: CASKPGLGAVEWYF.

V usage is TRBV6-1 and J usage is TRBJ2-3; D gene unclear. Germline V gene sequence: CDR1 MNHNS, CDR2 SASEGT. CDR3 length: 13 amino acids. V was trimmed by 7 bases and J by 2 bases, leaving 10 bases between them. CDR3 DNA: TGTGCCAGCATGGCCCTCTTCACAGATACGCAGTATTTT. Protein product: CASMALFTDTQYF.

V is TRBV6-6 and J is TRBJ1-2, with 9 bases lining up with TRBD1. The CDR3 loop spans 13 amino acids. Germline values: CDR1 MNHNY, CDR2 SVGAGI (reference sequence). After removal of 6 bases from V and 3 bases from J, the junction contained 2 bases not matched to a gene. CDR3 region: CASRRQGDYGYTF. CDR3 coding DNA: TGTGCCAGCAGACGACAGGGGGACTATGGCTACACCTTC.

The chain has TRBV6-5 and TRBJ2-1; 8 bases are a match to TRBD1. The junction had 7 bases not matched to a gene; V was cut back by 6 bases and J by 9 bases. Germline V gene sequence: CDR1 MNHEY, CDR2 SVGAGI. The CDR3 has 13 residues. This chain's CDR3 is CASSQTGGTEQFF. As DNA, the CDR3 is TGTGCCAGCAGCCAAACAGGGGGAACTGAGCAGTTCTTC.

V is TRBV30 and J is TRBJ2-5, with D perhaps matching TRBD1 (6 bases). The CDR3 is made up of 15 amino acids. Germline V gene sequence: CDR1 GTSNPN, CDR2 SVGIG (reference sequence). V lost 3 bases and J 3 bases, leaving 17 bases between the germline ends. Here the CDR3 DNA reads TGTGCCTGGAGAATGTTAGGACAGTCAAAAGAGACCCAGTACTTC. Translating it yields CAWRMLGQSKETQYF.

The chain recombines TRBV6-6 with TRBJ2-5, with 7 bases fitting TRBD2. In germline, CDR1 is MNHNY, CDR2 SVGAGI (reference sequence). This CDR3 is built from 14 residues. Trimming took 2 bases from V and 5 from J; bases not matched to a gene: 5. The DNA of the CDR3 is TGTGCCAGCAGTTACGGGGCGGGAGCTGAGACCCAGTACTTC. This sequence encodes CASSYGAGAETQYF.

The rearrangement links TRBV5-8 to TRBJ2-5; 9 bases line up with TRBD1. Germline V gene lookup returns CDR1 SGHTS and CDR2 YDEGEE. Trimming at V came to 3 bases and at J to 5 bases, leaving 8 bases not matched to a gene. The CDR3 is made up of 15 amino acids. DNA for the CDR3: TGTGCCAGCAGCTCCGGGACAGGGCTGGGGGAGACCCAGTACTTC. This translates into CASSSGTGLGETQYF.

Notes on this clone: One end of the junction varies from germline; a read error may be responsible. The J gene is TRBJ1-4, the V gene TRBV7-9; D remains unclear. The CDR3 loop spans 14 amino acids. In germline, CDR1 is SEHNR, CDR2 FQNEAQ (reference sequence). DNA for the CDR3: TGTTCCAGCAGCTTAGTGGGCAATAATGAAAAACTGTTTTTT. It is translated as CSSSLVGNNEKLFF. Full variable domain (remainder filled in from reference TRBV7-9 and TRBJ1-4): DTGVSQNPRHKITKRGQNVTFRCDPISEHNRLYWYRQTLGQGPEFLTYFQNEAQLEKSRLLSDRFSAERPKGSFSTLEIQRTEQGDSAMYLCSSSLVGNNEKLFFGSGTQLSVL.

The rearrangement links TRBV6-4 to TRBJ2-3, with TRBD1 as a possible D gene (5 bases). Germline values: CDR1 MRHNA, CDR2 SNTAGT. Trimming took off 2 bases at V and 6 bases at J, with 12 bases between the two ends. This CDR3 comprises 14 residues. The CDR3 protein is CASSDTMTADTQYF. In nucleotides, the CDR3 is TGTGCCAGCAGTGACACTATGACAGCGGATACGCAGTATTTT.

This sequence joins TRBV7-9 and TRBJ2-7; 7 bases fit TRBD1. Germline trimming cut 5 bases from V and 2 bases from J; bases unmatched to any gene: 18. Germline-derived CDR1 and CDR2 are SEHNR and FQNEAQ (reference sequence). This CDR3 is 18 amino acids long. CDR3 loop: CASSPDRAEGMGTYEQYF. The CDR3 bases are TGTGCCAGCAGCCCCGACAGGGCGGAAGGTATGGGTACCTACGAGCAGTACTTC.

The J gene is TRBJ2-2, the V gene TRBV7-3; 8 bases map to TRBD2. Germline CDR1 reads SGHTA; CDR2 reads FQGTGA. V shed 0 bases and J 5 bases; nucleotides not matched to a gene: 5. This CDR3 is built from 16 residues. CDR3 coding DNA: TGTGCCAGCAGCTTAACGACTCGGGAGGGGACCGGGGAGCTGTTTTTT. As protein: CASSLTTREGTGELFF.